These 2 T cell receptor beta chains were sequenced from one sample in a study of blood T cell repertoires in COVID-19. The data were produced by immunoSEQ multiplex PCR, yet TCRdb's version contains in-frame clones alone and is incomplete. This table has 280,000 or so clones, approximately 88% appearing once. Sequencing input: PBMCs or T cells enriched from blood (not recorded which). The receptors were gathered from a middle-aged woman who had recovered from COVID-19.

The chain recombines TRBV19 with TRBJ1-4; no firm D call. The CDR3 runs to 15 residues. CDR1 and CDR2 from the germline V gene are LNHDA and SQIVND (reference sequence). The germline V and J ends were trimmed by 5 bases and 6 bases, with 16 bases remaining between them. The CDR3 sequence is CASSAFQQSDEKLFF. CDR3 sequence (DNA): TGTGCCAGTAGTGCCTTCCAGCAGAGCGATGAAAAACTGTTTTTT.

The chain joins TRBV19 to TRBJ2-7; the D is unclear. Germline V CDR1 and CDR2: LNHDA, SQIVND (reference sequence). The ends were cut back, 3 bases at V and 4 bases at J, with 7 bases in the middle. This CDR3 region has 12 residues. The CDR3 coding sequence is TGTGCCAGTAGTATTGTCGGTTACGAGCAGTACTTC. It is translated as CASSIVGYEQYF. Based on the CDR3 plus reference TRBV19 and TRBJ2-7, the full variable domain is DGGITQSPKYLFRKEGQNVTLSCEQNLNHDAMYWYRQDPGQGLRLIYYSQIVNDFQKGDIAEGYSVSREKKESFPLTVTSAQKNPTAFYLCASSIVGYEQYFGPGTRLTVT.